The subject of this entry is one T cell receptor beta chain. Its specificity is unknown. The data belong to a study of T cell responses to AZD1222 COVID-19 vaccine. Study-wide results and caveats: Clonal diversity may have been underestimated, and the donors were mostly white British, with more females than males. Repertoire collection took place solely once the T cell response had peaked. In the spike-specific TCR repertoire, nearly half reportedly target unmutated variant regions.

The table came from immunoSEQ multiplex PCR; TCRdb's copy has only in-frame clones and leaves some out. Of 65,000 to 100,000 clones listed, approximately 89% were seen once; the top ten hold more than 7.5%. Trimming stripped 1 base from V and 0 bases from J, with 9 bases between. Germline loops: CDR1 LGHNA, CDR2 YNFKEQ. This CDR3 has 16 amino acids. V and J are TRBV4-2 and TRBJ1-4; no firm D call. Sequenced here: peripheral blood, sampled 28 days after the second AZD1222 dose. The clonotype originates from an adult who received the AZD1222 COVID-19 vaccine. The CDR3 nucleotides read TGTGCCAGCAGCCAAGGAACAGCTGCAACTAATGAAAAACTGTTTTTT. Amino acid sequence: CASSQGTAATNEKLFF.